This T cell receptor beta chain was profiled in a study of cytomegalovirus exposure and HLA in healthy donors (dated by TCRdb to 2017 to 2019). Background on the whole study: An earlier analysis of some 550 of the donors reported about 250 Gb of sequence data and more than 90 million unique TCR beta sequences from some 180 million T cells. Roughly 310 gigabases of sequencing data and some 85 million unique TCR sequences were included in an early release covering under 650 HLA-typed donors. The genetic ancestry cluster associated with self-reported Caucasian donors included around four fifths of the 398 genotyped donors. The study aimed to test whether signatures of past pathogen exposure could be identified by cataloging public T cell receptors. Using immunosequencing, the study profiled T cell repertoires from 550 to 750 subjects and related those repertoires to cytomegalovirus serostatus. In addition to the first cohort of 500 to 850 subjects, a separate validation cohort of about 120 different subjects was used. High-throughput TCR immunosequencing, statistical association of individual TCRs with disease status, and machine learning were combined to predict cytomegalovirus infection status. A later analysis re-examined previously published TCR beta repertoires from more than 550 donors and added high-resolution HLA genotyping to investigate patterns of TCR occurrence. The later analysis used no new phenotypic data to find candidate immune exposures, relying instead on TCR beta sequences and their occurrence across donors. An earlier analysis of around 580 of the donors used high-throughput TCR beta sequencing to judge whether each TCR beta V gene segment behaved as functional or pseudogenic. Alongside the repertoire data, information on donor age, sex, ethnicity and CMV serostatus was compiled. Genome-wide SNP genotypes for about three fifths of the roughly 700 donors were used in a later genetic analysis, which treated that subset as a discovery cohort. All discovery cohort repertoires had been generated on a single sequencing platform. HLA typing included class I and class II loci at four-digit resolution. The number of donors typed differed by locus, with about 629-630 for A, B, C, DRB1 and DQB1, over 500 for DQA1, 606 for DPA1, and 400 to 490 for DPB1. About 5 DR-DQ haplotypes were handled as single units for association and clustering, since linkage in the cohort was strong. On average, 235,054 unique TCR beta nucleotide sequences were sequenced per donor among more than 350 genotyped donors of the cohort, with roughly 18% of those sequences being non-productive. Findings and caveats that apply to the study as a whole: A later genetic analysis associated a missense DCLRE1C variant with V-gene and J-gene trimming of TCR beta chains, and an independent cohort replicated the association. While some public TCRs were present in many individuals, most TCR sequences turned up only very rarely across donors. In a later analysis, several top co-occurrence clusters were reported to appear linked to parvovirus B19, influenza, CMV and Epstein-Barr virus. Compared with equally common non-associated chains, HLA-associated TCR beta chains in a later analysis were more clonally expanded and had lower generation probabilities. Some IMGT-functional V segments, including TRBV6-2 and TRBV6-3, could not be distinguished by the 87-base-pair reads and were therefore excluded. A later genetic analysis reported fewer N-insertions in productive TCRs among donors in an Asian-associated ancestry cluster than the roughly 620-donor mean. Specific HLA alleles were associated with roughly 17,000 TCR beta sequences at a false discovery rate of 0.05 in a later analysis. A cluster of highly shared sequence variants was judged likely to be a technical artifact of the sequencing pipeline. It was suggested by the authors that the approach could potentially be generalized to other disease states and immunological phenotypes. The cohort was sequenced for TCR beta chains only, and without alpha or paired-chain data the features that could be detected were limited. Strong co-occurrence of HLA alleles, especially DR and DQ, made assigning TCR associations to individual alleles difficult. A further reported finding was that TCR beta sequences accurately predicted the HLA-A and HLA-B alleles for most subjects in the first cohort. Presence/absence analyses assumed roughly uniform sequencing depth across donors, an assumption that may not hold. The classifier was reported to diagnose cytomegalovirus status with high specificity and sensitivity in both the original cohort and the validation cohort. In vitro tests confirmed that a few of the cytomegalovirus-associated TCR beta chains recognize cytomegalovirus antigens. Over 15 rarely observed V segments, including chromosome 9 orphons, were excluded from the earlier analysis of almost 600 of the donors because counts were too low. In an earlier analysis of some 640 of the donors, most TCR beta V segments were observed in productive rearrangements about 87% or about 30% of the time, broadly matching IMGT annotations. In a later analysis, the rate of TCR association differed among HLA loci, with DRB1 alleles having the most associated TCRs and HLA-C alleles having the fewest. A total of some 180 TCR beta chains were listed by the study as associated with cytomegalovirus. In a later analysis, most CMV-associated TCR beta chains were found to appear HLA-restricted, with HLA associations seemingly driven largely by CMV exposure. Because some donors lacked HLA typing at each locus, the association tests relied only on the typed subset. Correlated functional status among segregating V segments might reflect linkage disequilibrium, but an unknown experimental factor could not be ruled out. The only immune exposure information available for the cohort was CMV serostatus.

The cohort consisted of 666 healthy bone marrow donors. At the time of sampling, every cohort member was nominally healthy, though immune exposures that went unrecorded were likely present. The donor tested CMV seronegative and was one of the 352 seronegative cohort members. A peripheral blood sample was provided by each donor, and peripheral blood mononuclear cells were used for TCR beta sequencing. The Qiagen DNeasy Blood Extraction Kit was used to extract genomic DNA from the blood cell samples. As for this clone: It lacks a known antigen. Within one base of it there is no much larger clone, and no base qualities were kept.

V has 2 bases trimmed and J has 8 bases trimmed; junction bases matching no gene number 16. From the germline V gene (reference sequence), CDR1 is SEHNR and CDR2 is FQNEAQ. The CDR3 has 18 amino acids, counting the end cysteine and phenylalanine. Only CDR3 DNA remains: 54 bases, in frame from the first base. Libraries came from the immunoSEQ multiplex PCR assay. For the multiplex PCR, a mixture combining 60 forward primers for TCR Vbeta segments and 13 reverse primers for TCR Jbeta segments was used. The CDR3 region of rearranged TCR beta genes was amplified from genomic DNA with a multiplex PCR assay. On the Illumina HiSeq System, the amplified TCR beta libraries were sequenced as 87-base-pair reads. In the authors' own workflow: A later analysis counted some 74 million unique TCR beta chains across the 670 or so repertoires, and 9 million to 14 million of these chains were shared by at least two donors. To remove PCR and sequencing errors, raw reads were error-corrected and collapsed into unique sequences using a nearest-neighbor algorithm that merged closely related sequences. Alignment of CDR3 sequences to IMGT reference sequences was used to assign V, D and J gene segments. For a sequence to be retained, a match of at least six nucleotides was required to both a V gene segment and a J gene segment. A rearrangement counted as productive if the CDR3 had no stop codons and remained in frame with V and J, and every other rearrangement counted as non-productive. CDR3 was defined by IMGT convention, running from the second conserved V-encoded cysteine to the conserved J-encoded phenylalanine. The earlier analysis of some 550 of the donors excluded any sequence lacking an unambiguous match to a single V gene segment. In an earlier analysis of approximately 590 of the donors, a V segment was called functional when productive rearrangements were above 56.7%, and segregating when the standard deviation between donors exceeded 5%. To diagnose cytomegalovirus status from the catalog of TCR beta chain sequences, a statistical classification framework was built. In a later analysis, V and J genes were assigned by comparing TCR nucleotide sequences against IMGT/GENE-DB human TR gene sequences. The TCRdist pipeline was used in a later analysis to assign CDR3 sequences and most-parsimonious VDJ recombination scenarios. A later analysis defined each TCR beta chain by its CDR3 amino acid sequence plus V-gene family, and excluded reads lacking a unique V-gene family. A later analysis removed 450 to 600 highly shared, low-generation-probability nucleotide sequences to deal with suspected cross-contamination and a sequencing artifact. In a later analysis, a clonal expansion index was calculated for each public chain from normalized within-repertoire ranks of inferred template counts. Generation probabilities in a later analysis came from a VDJ recombination model fitted to out-of-frame rearrangements, and those results were checked against IGoR. In a later analysis, TCR-TCR, TCR-HLA and TCR-CMV co-occurrence was scored with hypergeometric tests, and a repertoire-size bias correction was applied to TCR pairs. In a later analysis, false discovery rates were estimated by permuting HLA or CMV assignments 20 times. In a later analysis, co-occurring TCRs were grouped using DBSCAN, and TCRdist sequence similarity was added for clustering within HLA-allele-positive subsets. For co-occurrence clustering, repertoires with fewer than 30,000 or more than 120,000 public chains were excluded, along with a handful of repertoires with anomalous nucleotide sharing. In TCRdb, the immuneACCESS table is reduced to in-frame sequences with V and J assigned. These tables do not hold every clone; where another copy was compared, an unresolved V gene accounts for under half, and the others remain unexplained. The DNA was the basis for D and trimming; V, J and clone size are from that table. Counted in this sample were 150,000 to 200,000 clones; around 87% of them appeared once. Approximately 1.5% of the sample is held by the ten biggest clonotypes.

This TCR was sampled from a woman aged 18-29 years in good health and CMV-seronegative. Sequencing was done on a sample of PBMCs. Recombination connected TRBV7-9 to TRBJ2-1, with 9 middle bases fitting TRBD1. CDR3 sequence: CASSLPLVPGQGWDEQFF. The bases read TGTGCCAGCAGCTTACCCTTAGTTCCGGGACAGGGATGGGATGAGCAGTTCTTC. With all but the CDR3 taken from the reference TRBV7-9 and TRBJ2-1 genes, the full variable domain is: DTGVSQNPRHKITKRGQNVTFRCDPISEHNRLYWYRQTLGQGPEFLTYFQNEAQLEKSRLLSDRFSAERPKGSFSTLEIQRTEQGDSAMYLCASSLPLVPGQGWDEQFFGPGTRLTVL.